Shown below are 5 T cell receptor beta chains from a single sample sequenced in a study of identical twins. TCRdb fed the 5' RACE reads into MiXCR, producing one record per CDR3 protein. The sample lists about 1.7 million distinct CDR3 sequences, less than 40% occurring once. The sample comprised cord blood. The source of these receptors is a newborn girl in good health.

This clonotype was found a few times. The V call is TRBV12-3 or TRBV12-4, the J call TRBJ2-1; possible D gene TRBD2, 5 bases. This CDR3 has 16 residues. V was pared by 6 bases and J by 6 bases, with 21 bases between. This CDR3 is CASSLHGVLKGNEQFF. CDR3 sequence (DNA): TGTGCCAGCAGCCTACACGGGGTCCTTAAGGGCAATGAGCAGTTCTTC.

CDR3 protein: CSARGVGGATYNEQYF. The CDR3 DNA reads as TGCAGTGCTAGAGGAGTGGGCGGGGCGACCTACAATGAGCAGTACTTC. The gene calls are TRBV20-1 and TRBJ2-1; D possibly corresponds to TRBD2 (6 bases). With the DNA end fitting TRBJ2-7 better, the J assignment may be wrong. This CDR3 has 16 residues. CDR1 and CDR2 (germline): DFQATT, SNEGSKA (reference sequence).

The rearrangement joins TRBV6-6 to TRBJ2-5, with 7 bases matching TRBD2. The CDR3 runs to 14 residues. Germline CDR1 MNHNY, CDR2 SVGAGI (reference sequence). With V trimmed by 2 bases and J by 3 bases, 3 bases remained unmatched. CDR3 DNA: TGTGCCAGCAGTTACCGTGGGGGGGAAGAGACCCAGTACTTC. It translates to CASSYRGGEETQYF.

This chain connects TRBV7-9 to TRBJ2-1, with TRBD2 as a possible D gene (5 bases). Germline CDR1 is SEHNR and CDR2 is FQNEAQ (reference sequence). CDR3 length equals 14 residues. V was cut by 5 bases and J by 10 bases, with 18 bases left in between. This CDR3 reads CASSPLDFPTEQFF. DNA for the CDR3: TGTGCCAGCAGCCCACTGGACTTTCCTACCGAGCAGTTCTTC.

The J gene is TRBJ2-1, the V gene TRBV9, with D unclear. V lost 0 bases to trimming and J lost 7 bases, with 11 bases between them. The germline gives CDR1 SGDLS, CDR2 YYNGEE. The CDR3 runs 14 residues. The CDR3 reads CASSVAQQINEQFF. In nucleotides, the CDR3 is TGTGCCAGCAGCGTAGCGCAACAGATTAATGAGCAGTTCTTC.